This T cell receptor beta chain was sequenced during a study of T cell responses to AZD1222 COVID-19 vaccine. Study conclusions and caveats: Among AZD1222 vaccinees, only five or six were seropositive at baseline.

V was shortened by 5 bases and J by 3 bases, with 20 bases between the two germline ends. CDR3 length: 15 residues. Germline CDR1 and CDR2: GTSNPN and SVGIG (reference sequence). The protocol was immunoSEQ multiplex PCR, while the TCRdb copy is restricted to in-frame clones and leaves out a portion. The sample includes tens of thousands of clones, 80% of them seen just once. Remarks on this clone: Its cognate antigen is unknown.

The V gene is TRBV30, the J gene TRBJ2-7, with D perhaps matching TRBD1 or TRBD2 (5 bases each). The sequence derives from an adult in good health. This specimen consisted of peripheral blood, obtained on day 0 of AZD1222 vaccination. The CDR3 DNA reads as TGTGCCTGGGGAAAAGCTGGGGGTTTGAACTACGAGCAGTACTTC. It translates to CAWGKAGGLNYEQYF. The variable domain in full, with the rest retrieved from reference TRBV30 and TRBJ2-7, is SQTIHQWPATLVQPVGSPLSLECTVEGTSNPNLYWYRQAAGRGLQLLFYSVGIGQISSEVPQNLSASRPQDRQFILSSKKLLLSDSGFYLCAWGKAGGLNYEQYFGPGTRLTVT.